These 3 T cell receptor beta chains share one sample of origin, sequenced in a study. Each CDR3 protein gets one entry after TCRdb re-called the RT-PCR reads with MiXCR. The repertoire holds around 700,000 distinct CDR3 sequences, around 14% seen once, with roughly 3.9% in the top ten. Sample: memory CD4+ T cells from blood. The receptors were sampled from a female donor in good health, serving as a healthy control.

This clonotype turned up a few times. V gene TRBV10-3 combines with J gene TRBJ2-7; 7 nucleotides agree with TRBD1. J lost 5 bases, V lost 4 bases, and 5 bases had no gene match. The CDR3 is 13 amino acids. In germline, CDR1 is ENHRY, CDR2 SYGVKD. The CDR3 nucleotides are TGTGCCATCAGTGTCGACAGGGACCACGAGCAGTACTTC. Translating gives CAISVDRDHEQYF.

This clonotype has more than one count but fewer than ten. V and J are TRBV15 and TRBJ1-2; perhaps TRBD1 as D (5 bases). CDR1 and CDR2 from the germline V gene are LNHNV and YYDKDF (reference sequence). Trimming took 3 bases from V and 8 from J, leaving 19 bases between them. This CDR3 comprises 15 residues. Here the CDR3 DNA reads TGTGCCACCAGCAGCGATGGGACCGACCCTAGGGGCTACACCTTC. Encoded protein: CATSSDGTDPRGYTF.

This clonotype was seen ten or more times. V usage is TRBV12-3 or TRBV12-4 and J usage is TRBJ2-3; D remains unclear. This CDR3 region has 13 residues. With 1 base removed from V and 5 bases from J, the gap between germline ends came to 7 bases. CDR3: CASSLVRGDTQYF. The CDR3 DNA follows: TGTGCCAGCAGTTTAGTTCGTGGAGATACGCAGTATTTT.